The 10 T cell receptor beta chains presented below share a single source sample, sequenced in a study of blood T cell repertoires in COVID-19. Sequencing was performed with immunoSEQ multiplex PCR; in TCRdb, only in-frame clones are kept and a portion is missing. Of around 220,000 clones listed, 90% to 95% are singletons. The sample consisted of PBMCs or T cells enriched from blood (not recorded which). Source of these receptors: a woman younger than 30 who had recovered from COVID-19.

This rearrangement joins TRBV7-2 to TRBJ1-5; perhaps TRBD1 as D (6 bases). The germline V gene has CDR1 SGHTA and CDR2 FQGNSA. CDR3 size: 13 residues. V was cut by 5 bases and J by 5 bases, with 10 bases left in between. CDR3 in amino acids: CASSPQGDQPQHF. CDR3 sequence (DNA): TGTGCCAGCAGCCCACAGGGAGATCAGCCCCAGCATTTT.

The chain uses TRBV7-3 and TRBJ1-2; D not certain. The CDR3 consists of 12 residues. CDR1 and CDR2 (germline): SGHTA, FQGTGA. V lost 3 bases and J lost 6, with 8 bases in between. The CDR3 reads CASSLPGHGYTF. In DNA form, the CDR3 reads TGTGCCAGCAGCTTGCCGGGTCATGGCTACACCTTC. Drawing the rest from reference TRBV7-3 and TRBJ1-2, the complete variable domain is GAGVSQTPSNKVTEKGKYVELRCDPISGHTALYWYRQSLGQGPEFLIYFQGTGAADDSGLPNDRFFAVRPEGSVSTLKIQRTERGDSAVYLCASSLPGHGYTFGSGTRLTVV.

This clone was observed a handful of times. The chain combines TRBV7-9 with TRBJ1-2; the D is unclear. Germline V gene lookup returns CDR1 SEHNR and CDR2 FQNEAQ (reference sequence). Trimming took 4 bases from V and 8 from J, leaving 14 bases between them. This CDR3 has 13 amino acids. The CDR3, as DNA: TGTGCCAGCAGCTCAGAAGGGAGTTTAGGCTACACCTTC. This codes for CASSSEGSLGYTF.

This rearrangement joins TRBV7-9 to TRBJ1-1; TRBD1 agrees at 9 bases. V lost 6 bases, J lost 6 bases, and 8 bases stayed unmatched. The CDR3 is 14 residues long. The germline V gene encodes CDR1 SEHNR and CDR2 FQNEAQ (reference sequence). The chain's CDR3 is CASSSGQGASEAFF. CDR3 DNA sequence: TGTGCCAGCAGTTCGGGACAGGGCGCCTCTGAAGCTTTCTTT.

The CDR3 DNA reads TGTGCCAGTAGTATCCGGACAGCCGATAGCAATCAGCCCCAGCATTTT. Translating gives CASSIRTADSNQPQHF. The V call is TRBV19, the J call TRBJ1-5, with D possibly being TRBD1 (6 bases). Germline V CDR1 and CDR2: LNHDA, SQIVND (reference sequence). The length of the CDR3 is 16 residues. Trimming stripped 3 bases from V and 0 bases from J, with 12 bases between.

This clone showed up just once. The rearrangement links TRBV3-1 (or the pseudogene TRBV3-2) to TRBJ2-1, with 7 bases fitting TRBD2. Germline V gene sequence: CDR1 LGHDT, CDR2 YNNKEL (reference sequence). The V and J ends lost 3 bases and 5 bases, in that order; junction bases with no gene match: 7. The CDR3 is 15 amino acids. CDR3 region: CASSHLSGPNNEQFF. The DNA for the CDR3 is TGTGCCAGCAGCCACCTTAGCGGGCCAAACAATGAGCAGTTCTTC.

The chain uses TRBV25-1 and TRBJ2-5, with a possible D match to TRBD2 (5 bases). This CDR3 region has 14 residues. From germline, CDR1 is MGHDK and CDR2 SYGVNS. V lost 3 bases and J lost 0, with 8 bases in between. The CDR3 DNA sequence: TGTGCCAGCAGTGAGTCGGGGTACCAAGAGACCCAGTACTTC. It yields the protein CASSESGYQETQYF.

This rearrangement joins TRBV6-4 to TRBJ1-2; the D is unclear. Germline V lookup: CDR1 MRHNA, CDR2 SNTAGT. Between the trimmed V and J ends, which lost 2 bases and 2 bases, there was a span of 9 bases. The CDR3 has 14 amino acids. CDR3 residues: CASSDGRGNYGYTF. CDR3 bases: TGTGCCAGCAGTGACGGTAGAGGGAACTATGGCTACACCTTC.

This rearrangement joins TRBV5-1 to TRBJ2-7; tentative D call: TRBD2 (5 bases). The germline V gene encodes CDR1 SGHRS and CDR2 YFSETQ. V was shortened by 5 bases and J by 0 bases, with 9 bases between the two germline ends. The CDR3 spans 13 residues. The CDR3 coding sequence is TGCGCCAGCAGGGCGGGCAGCTCCTACGAGCAGTACTTC. Encoded protein: CASRAGSSYEQYF.

Only one count was recorded for this clone. The rearrangement uses TRBV7-9 and TRBJ1-2, with a possible D match to TRBD1 (6 bases). Deletions cut 3 bases from V and 5 bases from J, with 13 bases between. The CDR3 covers 14 residues. Germline V lookup: CDR1 SEHNR, CDR2 FQNEAQ (reference sequence). The CDR3 nucleotides are TGTGCCAGCAGCTTGAGACAGGCTGATTATGGCTACACCTTC. It codes for CASSLRQADYGYTF.